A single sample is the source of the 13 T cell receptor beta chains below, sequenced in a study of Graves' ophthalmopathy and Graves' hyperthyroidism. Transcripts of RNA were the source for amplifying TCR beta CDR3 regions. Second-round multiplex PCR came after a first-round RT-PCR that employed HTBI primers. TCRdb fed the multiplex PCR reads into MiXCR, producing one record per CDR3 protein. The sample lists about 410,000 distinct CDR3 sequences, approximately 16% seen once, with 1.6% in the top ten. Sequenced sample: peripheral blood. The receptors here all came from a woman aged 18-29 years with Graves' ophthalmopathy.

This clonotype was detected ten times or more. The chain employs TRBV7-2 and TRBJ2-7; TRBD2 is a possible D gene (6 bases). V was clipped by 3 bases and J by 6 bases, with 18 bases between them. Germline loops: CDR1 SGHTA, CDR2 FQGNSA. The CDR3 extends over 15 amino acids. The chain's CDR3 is CASSFGGFEAGEQYF. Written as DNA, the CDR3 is TGTGCCAGCAGCTTCGGGGGTTTCGAAGCAGGCGAGCAGTACTTC.

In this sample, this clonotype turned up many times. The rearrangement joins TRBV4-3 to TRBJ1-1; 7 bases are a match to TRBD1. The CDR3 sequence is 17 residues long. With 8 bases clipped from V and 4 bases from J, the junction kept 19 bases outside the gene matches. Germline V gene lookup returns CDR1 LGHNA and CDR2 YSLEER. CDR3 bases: TGCGCCAGCGCGACCGGGACAGCTGATCGAGTTGGCACTGAAGCTTTCTTT. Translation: CASATGTADRVGTEAFF.

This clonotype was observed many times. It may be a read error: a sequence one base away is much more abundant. The CDR3 region has the DNA TGTGCCAGCAGCTCCAACCCAGGGAACATTCAGTGCTTC. Translation: CASSSNPGNIQCF. This chain joins TRBV9 and TRBJ2-4; TRBD1 is a possible D gene (5 bases). The germline CDR1 and CDR2 sequences are SGDLS and YYNGEE. This CDR3 spans 13 amino acids.

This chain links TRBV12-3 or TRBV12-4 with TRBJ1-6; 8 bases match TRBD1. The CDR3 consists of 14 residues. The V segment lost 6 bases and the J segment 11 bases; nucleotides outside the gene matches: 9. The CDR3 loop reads CASRGQGSGAPLHF. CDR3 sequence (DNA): TGTGCCAGCAGAGGACAGGGAAGCGGGGCACCCCTCCACTTT.

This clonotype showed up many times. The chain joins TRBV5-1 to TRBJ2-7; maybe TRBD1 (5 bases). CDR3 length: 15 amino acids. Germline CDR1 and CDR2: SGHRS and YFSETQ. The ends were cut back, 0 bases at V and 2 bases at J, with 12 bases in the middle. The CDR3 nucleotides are TGCGCCAGCAGCTTGGGCGTGGGGCTCGCCTACGAGCAGTACTTC. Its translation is CASSLGVGLAYEQYF.

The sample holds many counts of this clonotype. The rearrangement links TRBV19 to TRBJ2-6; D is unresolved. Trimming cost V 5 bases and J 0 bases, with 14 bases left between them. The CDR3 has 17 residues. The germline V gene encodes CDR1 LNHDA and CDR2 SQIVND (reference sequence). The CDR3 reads CASSGSLTSSGANVLTF. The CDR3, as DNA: TGTGCCAGTAGTGGCAGTTTGACGAGCTCTGGGGCCAACGTCCTGACTTTC.

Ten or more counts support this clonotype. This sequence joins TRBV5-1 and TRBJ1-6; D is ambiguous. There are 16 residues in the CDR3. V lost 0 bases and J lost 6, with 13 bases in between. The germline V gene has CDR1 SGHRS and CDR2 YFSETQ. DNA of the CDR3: TGCGCCAGCAGCTTGGGCTTGGCCGGAAGTAATTCACCCCTCCACTTT. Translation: CASSLGLAGSNSPLHF.

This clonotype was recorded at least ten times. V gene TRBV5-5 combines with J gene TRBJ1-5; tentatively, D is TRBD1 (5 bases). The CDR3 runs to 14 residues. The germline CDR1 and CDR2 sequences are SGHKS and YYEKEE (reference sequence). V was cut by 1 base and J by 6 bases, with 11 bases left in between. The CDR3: CASSLRTQGQPQHF. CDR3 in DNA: TGTGCCAGCAGCTTGAGGACCCAGGGTCAGCCCCAGCATTTT.

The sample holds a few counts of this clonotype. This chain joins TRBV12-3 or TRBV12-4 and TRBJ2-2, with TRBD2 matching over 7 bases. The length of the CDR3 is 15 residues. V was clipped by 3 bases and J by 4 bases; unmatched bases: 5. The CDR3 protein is CASSFGGGTTGELFF. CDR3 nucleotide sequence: TGTGCCAGCAGTTTCGGGGGAGGGACCACCGGGGAGCTGTTTTTT.

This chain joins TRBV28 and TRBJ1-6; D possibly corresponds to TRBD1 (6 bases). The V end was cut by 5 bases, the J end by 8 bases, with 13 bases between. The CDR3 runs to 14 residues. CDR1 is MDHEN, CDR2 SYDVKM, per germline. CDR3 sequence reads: CASSRGGWDSPLHF. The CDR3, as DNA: TGTGCCAGCAGTAGGGGGGGGTGGGATTCACCCCTCCACTTT.

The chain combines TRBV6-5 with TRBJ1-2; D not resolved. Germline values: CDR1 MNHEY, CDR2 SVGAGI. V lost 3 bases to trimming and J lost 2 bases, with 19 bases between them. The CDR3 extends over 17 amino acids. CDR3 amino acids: CASSYASSLNPNYGYTF. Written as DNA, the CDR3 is TGTGCCAGCAGTTATGCATCTTCTCTAAACCCAAACTATGGCTACACCTTC.

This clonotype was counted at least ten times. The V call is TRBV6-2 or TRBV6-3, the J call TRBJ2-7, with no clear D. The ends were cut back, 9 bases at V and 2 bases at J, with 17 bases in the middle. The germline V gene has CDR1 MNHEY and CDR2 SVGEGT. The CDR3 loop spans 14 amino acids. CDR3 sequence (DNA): TGTGCCAGTTTCGGCCGCTTGGAACCCTACGAGCAGTACTTC. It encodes CASFGRLEPYEQYF.

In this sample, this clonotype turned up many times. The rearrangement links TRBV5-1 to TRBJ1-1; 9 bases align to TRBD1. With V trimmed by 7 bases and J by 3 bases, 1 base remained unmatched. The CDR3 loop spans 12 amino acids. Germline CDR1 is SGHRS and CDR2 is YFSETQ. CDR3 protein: CASRDRDTEAFF. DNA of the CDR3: TGCGCCAGCCGGGACAGGGACACTGAAGCTTTCTTT.